The rows below give T cell receptor beta chains drawn from one sample of a study of T cells in Graves' hyperthyroidism and ophthalmopathy. Each CDR3 protein gets one entry after TCRdb re-called the multiplex PCR reads with MiXCR. Of about 270,000 distinct CDR3 sequences listed, about 20% were seen once; the top ten hold 64%. Specimen: blood. The receptors were sampled from a man under 40 with Graves' ophthalmopathy. The CDR3 runs from the conserved cysteine through the conserved F or W. A D gene is named only where the DNA matches it firmly. Clone size, where shown, is once, few, many, or a class for clones that have expanded.

TRBV7-9	TRBD2	-	TRBJ2-3	CASSLGTSGRTRLTDTQYF	TGTGCCAGCAGCTTAGGGACTAGCGGGAGGACGAGGTTGACAGATACGCAGTATTTT
TRBV6-2/TRBV6-3	-	-	TRBJ1-4	CASSKLSTNEKLFF	TGTGCCAGCAGTAAGCTGTCAACTAATGAAAAACTGTTTTTT
TRBV20-1	TRBD1	few	TRBJ2-3	CSAYEGGRDTQYF	TGCAGTGCTTACGAAGGGGGCCGAGATACGCAGTATTTT
TRBV4-1	TRBD2	few	TRBJ2-5	CASSPQTSGSRQETQYF	TGCGCCAGCAGTCCTCAGACTAGCGGGTCACGCCAAGAGACCCAGTACTTC
TRBV19	TRBD1	few	TRBJ1-1	CASKDRQGINTEAFF	TGTGCCAGTAAAGACAGACAGGGCATAAACACTGAAGCTTTCTTT
TRBV11-3	TRBD2	few	TRBJ2-1	CASSPGLAGLNEQFF	TGTGCCAGCAGCCCTGGACTAGCGGGACTAAATGAGCAGTTCTTC
TRBV2	-	many	TRBJ2-3	CASSDATDTQYF	TGTGCCAGCAGTGACGCGACAGATACGCAGTATTTT
TRBV7-8	-	few	TRBJ2-1	CASSTQVWKQFF	TGTGCCAGCAGCACCCAGGTGTGGAAGCAGTTCTTC
TRBV28	-	few	TRBJ1-3	CASSSAGTNSGNTIYF	TGTGCCAGCAGTTCGGCAGGAACCAACTCTGGAAACACCATATATTTT
TRBV11-2	-	once	TRBJ1-1	CASSLGGYYEAFF	TGTGCCAGCAGCTTAGGGGGGTACTATGAAGCTTTCTTT
TRBV29-1	-	-	TRBJ1-2	CSVEDKQGNPYYGYAF	TGCAGCGTTGAAGATAAGCAGGGAAACCCCTACTATGGCTACGCCTTC
TRBV6-2/TRBV6-3	TRBD2	-	TRBJ2-7	CASKGTSGSFYEQYF	TGTGCCAGCAAGGGGACTAGCGGGAGCTTTTACGAGCAGTACTTC
TRBV28	-	many	TRBJ2-4	CASSWGVSKNIQYF	TGTGCCAGCAGTTGGGGGGTCTCCAAAAACATTCAGTACTTC
TRBV5-1	-	many	TRBJ2-3	CASSLQPGLISTDTQYF	TGCGCCAGCAGCCTTCAACCCGGACTGATTAGCACAGATACGCAGTATTTT
TRBV12-3/TRBV12-4	TRBD2	many	TRBJ2-7	CASSPGLAGTYEQYF	TGTGCCAGCAGCCCGGGGCTAGCGGGAACTTACGAGCAGTACTTC
TRBV7-3	-	few	TRBJ1-2	CASSLGAGTNLDGYTF	TGTGCCAGCAGCTTAGGGGCAGGAACAAACCTCGATGGCTACACCTTC
TRBV7-8	-	many	TRBJ2-7	CASSLERGLLTYEQYF	TGTGCCAGCAGCTTAGAACGAGGACTGTTAACCTACGAGCAGTACTTC
TRBV24-1	TRBD1	few	TRBJ1-1	CATSEGTGTGNTEAFF	TGTGCCACCAGTGAGGGAACCGGGACAGGGAACACTGAAGCTTTCTTT
TRBV5-6	-	-	TRBJ1-2	CASSIRQGIRDYGYTF	TGTGCCAGCAGCATACGACAAGGTATTCGGGACTATGGCTACACCTTC
TRBV15	-	-	TRBJ1-5	CATSRRGSNQPQHF	TGTGCCACCAGCAGGCGGGGGAGCAATCAGCCCCAGCATTTT
TRBV19	-	few	TRBJ1-1	CASSFTGTTNMNTEAFF	TGTGCCAGTAGTTTCACCGGGACAACAAACATGAACACTGAAGCTTTCTTT
TRBV5-1	-	-	TRBJ1-2	CASSRSGTLYGYTF	TGCGCCAGCAGCAGGTCCGGGACTTTATATGGCTACACCTTC
TRBV10-3	TRBD1	few	TRBJ1-2	CAIRDDRGSGYTF	TGTGCCATCAGGGATGACAGGGGTAGCGGCTACACCTTC
TRBV7-9	-	-	TRBJ2-7	CASSLQGPYEQYF	TGTGCCAGCAGCTTACAAGGACCCTACGAGCAGTACTTC
TRBV6-1	-	-	TRBJ1-1	CAGYSQTNTEAFF	TGTGCCGGATATTCACAGACTAACACTGAAGCTTTCTTT
TRBV20-1	TRBD2	-	TRBJ2-1	CSAEGTSGIHNEQFF	TGCAGTGCAGAAGGGACTAGCGGGATCCACAATGAGCAGTTCTTC
TRBV2	-	-	TRBJ2-2	CASSEALYGELFF	TGTGCCAGCAGTGAAGCGCTTTACGGGGAGCTGTTTTTT
TRBV30	-	-	TRBJ1-6	CAYSKRTADNSPLHF	TGTGCCTACTCAAAAAGGACAGCGGATAATTCACCCCTCCACTTT
TRBV5-1	TRBD1	-	TRBJ2-2	CASIRDRVTNTGELFF	TGCGCCAGCATCCGGGACAGAGTAACGAACACCGGGGAGCTGTTTTTT
TRBV28	TRBD2	few	TRBJ2-1	CASSLGREGSYNEQFF	TGTGCCAGCAGTTTGGGGCGGGAGGGCTCCTACAATGAGCAGTTCTTC
TRBV11-2	TRBD2	many	TRBJ2-1	CASSLLAGGRAYNEQFF	TGTGCCAGCAGCCTATTAGCGGGAGGGAGGGCCTACAATGAGCAGTTCTTC
TRBV27	TRBD1	few	TRBJ2-7	CASSSAGTGSFEQYF	TGTGCCAGCAGTTCCGCCGGGACAGGGTCCTTCGAGCAGTACTTC
TRBV2	-	-	TRBJ1-6	CASSEDPGFSHNSPLHF	TGTGCCAGCAGTGAAGACCCAGGGTTCTCCCATAATTCACCCCTCCACTTT
TRBV6-1	TRBD1	-	TRBJ1-4	CASRTGTGEKLFF	TGTGCCAGCAGAACCGGGACAGGGGAAAAACTGTTTTTT
TRBV20-1	-	few	TRBJ2-1	CSAPVGDYEQFF	TGCAGTGCCCCGGTTGGGGACTATGAGCAGTTCTTC
TRBV28	TRBD2	-	TRBJ2-1	CASSQTLAGGLF	TGTGCCAGCAGTCAAACACTGGCGGGAGGCCTCTTC
TRBV6-1	-	few	TRBJ2-7	CASSRPPGTNYEQYF	TGTGCCAGCAGTCGGCCCCCCGGGACCAACTACGAGCAGTACTTC
TRBV7-8	-	few	TRBJ1-2	CASKGPLGYTF	TGTGCCAGCAAAGGACCGTTAGGCTACACCTTC
TRBV29-1	-	-	TRBJ1-2	CSVEDRGGYGYTF	TGCAGCGTTGAAGACAGGGGTGGCTATGGCTACACCTTC
TRBV18	TRBD2	-	TRBJ2-3	CASSPKLAGALTDTQYF	TGTGCCAGCTCACCCAAACTAGCGGGAGCCCTCACAGATACGCAGTATTTT
TRBV11-2	TRBD2	many	TRBJ2-1	CASSVGGAGGRYNEQFF	TGTGCCAGCAGCGTTGGGGGAGCGGGAGGAAGGTACAATGAGCAGTTCTTC
TRBV9	TRBD1	few	TRBJ1-1	CASSVEGTGMGTEAFF	TGTGCCAGCAGCGTAGAGGGGACAGGGATGGGGACTGAAGCTTTCTTT
TRBV6-2/TRBV6-3	TRBD2	-	TRBJ2-1	CATWGASGRMRYNEQFF	TGTGCCACCTGGGGGGCTAGCGGGAGAATGAGGTACAATGAGCAGTTCTTC
TRBV7-2	TRBD2	-	TRBJ2-3	CASSLAGGSDTQYF	TGTGCCAGCAGCTTAGCGGGAGGGTCAGATACGCAGTATTTT
TRBV19	-	-	TRBJ2-4	CASNTGTTKGSKNIQYF	TGTGCCAGCAACACCGGGACAACAAAAGGGTCCAAAAACATTCAGTACTTC